These T cell receptor beta chains were read from a single sample in a study of molecular identifiers for immune sequencing clone quantification. MiXCR, run by TCRdb on the PCR reads, gives a single entry per CDR3 protein. The sample holds roughly 320,000 distinct CDR3 sequences, roughly a quarter seen once. The sequencing input was naive CD8+ T cells from blood, with Jurkat cell RNA spiked in. The source of these receptors is a human donor in good health. Some libraries in this study had Jurkat cell RNA spiked in. The CDR3 runs from the conserved cysteine through the conserved F or W. A D gene is named only where the DNA matches it firmly. A row's size may be missing; if present it is once, few, many or a size class.

cdr3_nt: TGCAGTGCTAGACCCGTTCGATTCTATGACGGCTCGTTCTACGAGCAGTACTTC
cdr3_aa: CSARPVRFYDGSFYEQYF
cdr3_length: 18
d_call: .
j_call: TRBJ2-7
v_call: TRBV20-1
clone_size: few

cdr3_nt: TGTGCCAGCAGCCAAGCCGGGGTCAAGCAGTACTTC
cdr3_aa: CASSQAGVKQYF
cdr3_length: 12
d_call: .
j_call: TRBJ2-7
v_call: TRBV4-2
clone_size: .

cdr3_nt: TGTGCCAGCAGTGATCCGGTGGGGCTAGGCTTCAGCACAGATACGCAGTATTTT
cdr3_aa: CASSDPVGLGFSTDTQYF
cdr3_length: 18
d_call: .
j_call: TRBJ2-3
v_call: TRBV7-2
clone_size: few

cdr3_nt: TGTGCCAGCAGTGTTCAGGGGAACACTGAAGCTTTCTTT
cdr3_aa: CASSVQGNTEAFF
cdr3_length: 13
d_call: .
j_call: TRBJ1-1
v_call: TRBV2
clone_size: many

cdr3_nt: TGTGCCAGCAGCGTCTGGGACTCGATGAACACTGAAGCTTTCTTT
cdr3_aa: CASSVWDSMNTEAFF
cdr3_length: 15
d_call: .
j_call: TRBJ1-1
v_call: TRBV9
clone_size: many

cdr3_nt: TGCAGTGCTCAAAGGGCGGCAGGCGATAGCAATCAGCCCCAGCATTTT
cdr3_aa: CSAQRAAGDSNQPQHF
cdr3_length: 16
d_call: .
j_call: TRBJ1-5
v_call: TRBV20-1
clone_size: .

cdr3_nt: TGTGCCAGCAGTCCCCCCTGGAATAGCGGGAATACAGATACGCAGTATTTT
cdr3_aa: CASSPPWNSGNTDTQYF
cdr3_length: 17
d_call: TRBD2
j_call: TRBJ2-3
v_call: TRBV28
clone_size: .

cdr3_nt: TGTGCCAGTAGTATAGGCGGTGGAGCCAAAAACATTCAGTACTTC
cdr3_aa: CASSIGGGAKNIQYF
cdr3_length: 15
d_call: .
j_call: TRBJ2-4
v_call: TRBV19
clone_size: few

cdr3_nt: TGTGCCAGCAGACAAGGAATTAGCAATCAGCCCCAGCATTTT
cdr3_aa: CASRQGISNQPQHF
cdr3_length: 14
d_call: .
j_call: TRBJ1-5
v_call: TRBV2
clone_size: .

cdr3_nt: TGTGCCAGCAGCCCCGGGACTAGCGACCTCACAGATACGCAGTATTTT
cdr3_aa: CASSPGTSDLTDTQYF
cdr3_length: 16
d_call: TRBD2
j_call: TRBJ2-3
v_call: TRBV12-3/TRBV12-4
clone_size: many

cdr3_nt: TGCGCCAGCAGCCAAGACGATAACGGCCGTAACACTGAAGCTTTCTTT
cdr3_aa: CASSQDDNGRNTEAFF
cdr3_length: 16
d_call: .
j_call: TRBJ1-1
v_call: TRBV4-3
clone_size: many

cdr3_nt: TGTGCCAGCAGTTTAGTGGGGAGCGTTCAGCCCCAGCATTTT
cdr3_aa: CASSLVGSVQPQHF
cdr3_length: 14
d_call: .
j_call: TRBJ1-5
v_call: TRBV12-3/TRBV12-4
clone_size: .

cdr3_nt: TGTGCCAGCAGCTTGGACAGAATGAACACTGAAGCTTTCTTT
cdr3_aa: CASSLDRMNTEAFF
cdr3_length: 14
d_call: .
j_call: TRBJ1-1
v_call: TRBV5-6
clone_size: few

cdr3_nt: TGCAGTGCTAGTACACGGGGACTAGCGGATACCTACGAGCAGTACTTC
cdr3_aa: CSASTRGLADTYEQYF
cdr3_length: 16
d_call: TRBD2
j_call: TRBJ2-7
v_call: TRBV20-1
clone_size: few

cdr3_nt: TGCGCCAGCAGCCTCCGGGGTGGGGATGTCACCGGGGAGCTGTTTTTT
cdr3_aa: CASSLRGGDVTGELFF
cdr3_length: 16
d_call: .
j_call: TRBJ2-2
v_call: TRBV4-1
clone_size: .

cdr3_nt: TGTGCCATCCACCCAGGGGAGGCTGTTGCCAACGTCCTGACTTTC
cdr3_aa: CAIHPGEAVANVLTF
cdr3_length: 15
d_call: .
j_call: TRBJ2-6
v_call: TRBV10-3
clone_size: .

cdr3_nt: TGTGCCAGCAATCCCCAGGGAGACTCCTACGAGCAGTACTTC
cdr3_aa: CASNPQGDSYEQYF
cdr3_length: 14
d_call: .
j_call: TRBJ2-7
v_call: TRBV25-1
clone_size: .

cdr3_nt: TGCGCCAGCAGCCAGGGACTAGCGGGAGGGCCTCAGGAGAGGCAGTACTTC
cdr3_aa: CASSQGLAGGPQERQYF
cdr3_length: 17
d_call: TRBD2
j_call: TRBJ2-7
v_call: TRBV4-3
clone_size: .

cdr3_nt: TGTGCCAGCAGCGTAGATTGGGGAGGAGATTCACCCCTCCACTTT
cdr3_aa: CASSVDWGGDSPLHF
cdr3_length: 15
d_call: .
j_call: TRBJ1-6
v_call: TRBV9
clone_size: .

cdr3_nt: TGCGCCAGCAGCCCCTTACAGGGGATAGCCCCTGAAGTTTTCTTT
cdr3_aa: CASSPLQGIAPEVFF
cdr3_length: 15
d_call: TRBD1
j_call: TRBJ1-1
v_call: TRBV4-1
clone_size: .

cdr3_nt: TGTGCCAGCAGCTTAGTGGTGCAGGGGGTAGATGAAAAACTGTTTTTT
cdr3_aa: CASSLVVQGVDEKLFF
cdr3_length: 16
d_call: TRBD1
j_call: TRBJ1-4
v_call: TRBV7-6
clone_size: .

cdr3_nt: TGTGCCAGCAGCCCTACCCGAGGACAGAAACTACAAGAGACCCAGTACTTC
cdr3_aa: CASSPTRGQKLQETQYF
cdr3_length: 17
d_call: .
j_call: TRBJ2-5
v_call: TRBV5-4
clone_size: few

cdr3_nt: TGTGCCAGCAAGGGACAGGGAGGGTACGAGCAGTACTTC
cdr3_aa: CASKGQGGYEQYF
cdr3_length: 13
d_call: TRBD1
j_call: TRBJ2-7
v_call: TRBV5-4
clone_size: many

cdr3_nt: TGCGCCAGCAGCCAAGACAGGACACCGCTTTTTGGCTACACCTTC
cdr3_aa: CASSQDRTPLFGYTF
cdr3_length: 15
d_call: .
j_call: TRBJ1-2
v_call: TRBV4-3
clone_size: many

cdr3_nt: TGTGCCAGCAGCGAGTTCCCGGGACTTCTCGAAGATACGCAGTATTTT
cdr3_aa: CASSEFPGLLEDTQYF
cdr3_length: 16
d_call: .
j_call: TRBJ2-3
v_call: TRBV7-9
clone_size: many

cdr3_nt: TGTGCCACCTGCCTGGGGGGAGGGGGCAACCAAGAGACCCAGTACTTC
cdr3_aa: CATCLGGGGNQETQYF
cdr3_length: 16
d_call: .
j_call: TRBJ2-5
v_call: TRBV28
clone_size: .

cdr3_nt: TGTGCCATCAGTGAGGTGGGGGGGGATCAGCCCCAGCATTTT
cdr3_aa: CAISEVGGDQPQHF
cdr3_length: 14
d_call: .
j_call: TRBJ1-5
v_call: TRBV10-3
clone_size: few

cdr3_nt: TGTGCCAGCTGCATAGCGGGGGGCCCCTCGGCAGATACGCAGTATTTT
cdr3_aa: CASCIAGGPSADTQYF
cdr3_length: 16
d_call: TRBD2
j_call: TRBJ2-3
v_call: TRBV2
clone_size: few

cdr3_nt: TGTGCCAGCAATCCAGCGGGAGTGGGCCCAGATACGCAGTATTTT
cdr3_aa: CASNPAGVGPDTQYF
cdr3_length: 15
d_call: TRBD2
j_call: TRBJ2-3
v_call: TRBV2
clone_size: few

cdr3_nt: TGCAGTGCTAGAGTGGCAGGGGCGAATCTAGTGGCTTTCTTT
cdr3_aa: CSARVAGANLVAFF
cdr3_length: 14
d_call: .
j_call: TRBJ1-1
v_call: TRBV20-1
clone_size: .

cdr3_nt: TGTGCCAGCAGCCGGACAGGGTCTGGGGCCAACGTCCTGACTTTC
cdr3_aa: CASSRTGSGANVLTF
cdr3_length: 15
d_call: TRBD1
j_call: TRBJ2-6
v_call: TRBV7-9
clone_size: many

cdr3_nt: TGCAGTGCTAGAGGGCAGGGTGATAGTAGCAATCAGCCCCAGCATTTT
cdr3_aa: CSARGQGDSSNQPQHF
cdr3_length: 16
d_call: .
j_call: TRBJ1-5
v_call: TRBV20-1
clone_size: many

cdr3_nt: TGTGCCAGCAGTTTAGCCGGGGAGCGGGTGAACACCGGGGAGCTGCTATTT
cdr3_aa: CASSLAGERVNTGELLF
cdr3_length: 17
d_call: .
j_call: TRBJ2-2
v_call: TRBV12-3/TRBV12-4
clone_size: .

cdr3_nt: TGTGCCAGCAGCGGGGAAGGACAGGGCGACGAGACCCAGTACTTC
cdr3_aa: CASSGEGQGDETQYF
cdr3_length: 15
d_call: TRBD1
j_call: TRBJ2-5
v_call: TRBV9
clone_size: many

cdr3_nt: TGTGCCAGCAGCCCCGACAATAGAAACACCATATATTTT
cdr3_aa: CASSPDNRNTIYF
cdr3_length: 13
d_call: .
j_call: TRBJ1-3
v_call: TRBV7-9
clone_size: many